This T cell receptor beta chain was sequenced for a study of blood T cells in healthy people across ages (dated by TCRdb to the mid-2010s). Context from the whole study: Template switching captured roughly one uniquely barcoded TCR beta cDNA molecule per two T cells in model experiments. The study measured age-related changes in TCR beta repertoire diversity using deep sequencing normalized with unique cDNA molecular identifiers. The donors were divided into four age groups: young (average around 15 years), middle-aged (about 40), aged (approximately 62) and long-lived (about 79). To avoid experimental bias, donors of different ages were spread randomly across the sequencing lanes. For two donors (one aged 18 to 30 and one aged 80 or older), the study analyzed two additional independent replicas of 1 million unique cDNA reads from the same blood draw.

Notes on this clonotype: No cognate antigen has been identified for it. No base qualities exist here, and no much larger clone lies one base off it.

The roughly 38 donors, aged about 6 to 90 years, were systemically healthy Caucasian individuals from Russia. Ten milliliters of peripheral blood were drawn from each donor into EDTA-treated Vacutainer tubes. Ficoll-Paque density-gradient centrifugation was used to isolate PBMCs, with at least 6 million per sample. Total RNA, at least 6 micrograms per sample, was extracted from PBMCs with Trizol reagent. For every donor, flow cytometry on a PBMC aliquot measured the percentage of naive CD45RAhigh/CD27high T cells. Receptor amplification or capture employed 5' RACE. TCRdb records Illumina HiSeq 2500 as the sequencer. The second PCR ran for roughly 6 to 11 cycles and used a J-beta primer mix along with a sample-barcoded 5' primer. A unique molecular identifier was introduced onto each TCR beta cDNA molecule by a template-switch 5' adaptor carrying 12 random nucleotides. Each sample yielded at least 3 million CDR3-containing paired-end reads. First-strand cDNA was synthesized from all RNA with the Mint cDNA synthesis kit, primed by a TRBC-specific oligonucleotide. Following uracil-DNA glycosylase treatment, all cDNA underwent a first 18-cycle PCR with the universal primers M1SS and BC2_uni_R. As for the authors' bioinformatics: For normalization, 1 million high-quality reads were randomly selected from each sample, with every read carrying a distinct molecular identifier. Instead of being binned into consensus sequences, reads that shared molecular identifiers were thrown out. MiTCR, with a Q25 quality threshold and the strictest error-elimination algorithm, was used for CDR3 identification, clonotype clustering and error correction. A nonparametric unseen species model with Euler transformation was used to estimate lower-bound total TCR beta diversity. Using fastp at Q25 and MiXCR, TCRdb reprocessed the public reads and kept productive beta chains. Identical CDR3 proteins give one entry, which carries the most common genes and DNA. TCRdb, not the original authors, processed these V and J calls. In this sample the table shows about 970,000 distinct CDR3 sequences, roughly 51% of which occur a single time. In total, the top ten clones hold about 20% of the sample.

General findings and caveats noted by the study authors: The CMV infection status of donors was not known, potentially confounding age-related changes in expanded clonotypes. Estimates of total diversity from one million sequenced T cells were regarded as lower bounds and underestimates. Observed TCR beta diversity per million T cells fell roughly linearly with age, and a significant reduction was already apparent by age about 38. Compared with the aged group, the long-lived group had more naive CD4+ T cells, fewer expanded clones and increased TCR diversity, suggesting age selection. There was a strong correlation between observed TCR beta diversity and the percentage of naive T cells measured by flow cytometry. Since profiling was done on bulk unsorted PBMCs, naive and antigen-experienced compartments could not be conclusively compared.

Trimming removed 0 bases from V and 10 bases from J, leaving 17 bases between the germline ends. From cysteine to phenylalanine, the CDR3 is 15 amino acids long. Here the CDR3 DNA is all that survives: 45 bases in frame from base 1. Reading the germline V gene gives CDR1 MGHRA and CDR2 YSYEKL. The receptor was isolated from a woman aged 60-70 years in good health. The receptor chain draws on TRBV4-1 and TRBJ2-3, with the D gene not confidently named. Sequenced material: blood. The CDR3 protein sequence reads: CASSQEGISGSAQYF. The sequenced DNA: TGCGCCAGCAGCCAAGAGGGGATTAGTGGTTCGGCGCAGTATTTT.